This T cell receptor (beta chain) was captured by sequencing in a study of blood T cell repertoires in COVID-19. Study-wide context: Both acute and convalescent COVID-19 samples were obtained from the United States, Italy and Spain. PBMCs, B-cell-depleted T cells, or T cells provided the cDNA or gDNA that made up the material.

Authors' processing steps: It was from reference gene primer amplification that nucleated cell counts were estimated. Profiling relied on immunoSEQ multiplex PCR, and the TCRdb table lists in-frame clones only, not all of them. Clone size and V and J calls were adopted from that table, with D and trimming inferred from the DNA. The repertoire holds roughly 100,000 clones, with about two thirds as singletons. In germline, CDR1 is MNHEY, CDR2 SMNVEV (reference sequence). The CDR3 runs to 15 residues. With 3 bases removed from V and 5 bases from J, the gap between germline ends came to 11 bases. A note on this clone: This sample includes further DNA sequences coding for the same CDR3.

Input material: peripheral blood. V usage is TRBV27 and J usage is TRBJ1-6; tentatively, D is TRBD1 (5 bases). This sequence originates from a human donor with acute or convalescent COVID-19. The donor label of this sample is uncertain. The CDR3 is CASSFGGTNNSPLHF. The CDR3 nucleotides are TGTGCCAGCAGTTTTGGGGGGACTAATAATTCACCCCTCCACTTT.